This TCR gamma chain is from a study of intestinal T cells in coeliac disease (dated by TCRdb to 2020 to 2022). With respect to the entire study: In the TRG cohort, coeliac patients were much younger than controls, with a mean age of roughly 15 years compared with about 55 years. In the TCR-delta (TRD) cohort, there were duodenal biopsies from roughly ten coeliac disease patients and roughly ten non-coeliac controls. A second, larger TCR-gamma (TRG) cohort included duodenal biopsies from 30 to 40 coeliac disease patients and about 22 non-coeliac controls. Findings and caveats that apply to the study as a whole: Of about 54 biopsies, roughly 51 (94.4%) were correctly classified by TRG clustering, and a leave-one-out accuracy of approximately 90% was reported. It was not possible to tell repeated CDR3 amino acid sequences apart from PCR duplicates. In training, clustering based on TRD kmers put every one of the 22 biopsies in the right class, and the leave-one-out accuracy was reported as 91%. FFPE-derived DNA was found to be relatively degraded, and loss of a proportion of TCR sequences in each sample was likely caused by this degradation. The coeliac group and the control group were significantly different in age, but an analysis split by age did not give significant classification.

Genomic DNA was extracted with the QIAamp DNA FFPE tissue kit from ten 5-um FFPE scrolls per case. Fully anonymised formalin-fixed paraffin-embedded duodenal biopsies surplus to diagnostic needs were used to test TCR repertoire-based classification of coeliac disease. This clone was observed a handful of times. It has no known antigen specificity. No clone much larger than this one lies a single base away; base qualities are absent. Libraries were made using multiplex PCR. TCRdb records Ion Torrent PGM as the sequencer. TRG repertoires were amplified from roughly 180 ng of biopsy DNA with the LymphoTrack kit, in which Illumina adapters are carried by the primers. TRG amplicons were purified with AMPure XP beads, quantified on a 2100 Bioanalyzer, and pooled equimolarly. TRG libraries were sequenced on an Ion PGM instrument. Per the authors' processing: Reads in which more than 10% of nucleotides fell below the per-patient third-quartile quality score were removed with FastX. Reads were aligned with IMGT/HighV-QUEST to assign V, D and J genes, identify CDR3 regions and assess functionality. After the sequences were translated into amino acids, every sequence predicted to be non-functional was thrown out. CDR3s were broken into kmers both with and without positional annotation, kmer frequencies were analysed by PCA, and samples were clustered using each of the 1023 combinations of PCs 1-10. Leave-one-out cross-validation was used to validate the classification, with parameters re-optimised on the remaining samples in each round. Shannon diversity was calculated with the vegan R package from repeated random subsamples, each the size of the lowest read count. TCRdb reran clone calling on the public reads with CATT; rows sharing one DNA sequence were then combined. TCRdb's processing, not the authors', yielded these V and J calls. Recorded for this sample are 2,500 or so gamma-chain clones; under 55% of them occurred a single time. Of the sample, approximately 4.7% falls within the top ten clones.

From the cysteine up to the phenylalanine, the CDR3 has a length of 14 residues. The DNA shown is the 42-base CDR3, in frame from base 1. The germline V gene yields VENAVY for CDR1 and YDSYNSRV for CDR2. Compared with germline, V lacks 5 bases and J lacks 3 bases; bases without a gene match: 6. This receptor was obtained from a human donor with celiac disease. Recombination linked TRGV8 to TRGJP2. What was sequenced was a duodenal biopsy. The DNA reads as follows: TGTGCCACCTGGGTTCAAGGTAGTGATTGGATCAAGACGTTT. It encodes CATWVQGSDWIKTF.